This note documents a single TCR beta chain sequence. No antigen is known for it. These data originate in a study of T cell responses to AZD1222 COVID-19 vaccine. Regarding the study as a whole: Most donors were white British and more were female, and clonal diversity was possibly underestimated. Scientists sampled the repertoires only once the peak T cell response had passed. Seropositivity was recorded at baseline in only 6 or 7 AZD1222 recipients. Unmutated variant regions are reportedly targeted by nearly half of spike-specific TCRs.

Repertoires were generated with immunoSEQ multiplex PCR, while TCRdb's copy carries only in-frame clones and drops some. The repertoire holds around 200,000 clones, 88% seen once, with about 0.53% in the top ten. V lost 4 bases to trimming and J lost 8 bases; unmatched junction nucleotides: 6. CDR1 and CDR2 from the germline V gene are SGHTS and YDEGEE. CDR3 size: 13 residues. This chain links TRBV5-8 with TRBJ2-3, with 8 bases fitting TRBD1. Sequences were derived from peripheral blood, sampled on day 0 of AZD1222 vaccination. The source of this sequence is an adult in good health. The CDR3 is CASSADRGGTQYF. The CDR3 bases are TGTGCCAGCAGCGCCGACAGGGGAGGTACGCAGTATTTT.